The clone carrying this T cell receptor beta chain was seen just once. Its antigen is undetermined. The donors were members of the validation cohort, which comprised 90 to 150 subjects and was separate from the first cohort of roughly 700 subjects. The sample originates from a study of cytomegalovirus exposure and HLA in healthy donors. Study background: A later analysis reported the roughly 130 validation repertoires used the same platform as the approximately 670 first-cohort repertoires. Study-wide results and limits: Both high specificity and high sensitivity reportedly marked the classifier's diagnosis of cytomegalovirus status. Over 150 TCR beta chains were listed as cytomegalovirus-associated.

The repertoire was sequenced with immunoSEQ multiplex PCR; TCRdb's copy has only in-frame clones and lacks some. The table lists tens of thousands of clones, just under 95% of them singletons. This TCR was sampled from a man younger than 30 in good health and CMV-seronegative. Sequencing was done on a sample of PBMCs.

CDR3 protein: CASSLDSQAMNTEAFF. The CDR3 DNA reads as TGTGCCAGCAGCTTAGATTCACAGGCGATGAACACTGAAGCTTTCTTT. The chain uses TRBV11-2 and TRBJ1-1, with D maybe TRBD1 (5 bases). The CDR3 is 16 residues long. Germline assignment: CDR1 SGHAT and CDR2 FQNNGV. The germline V and J ends were trimmed by 0 bases and 0 bases, with 11 bases remaining between them.